The 29 T cell receptor beta chains presented below share a single source sample, sequenced in a study of T-cell reconstitution after alpha-beta-depleted transplantation in children. Using unique molecular identifiers, the investigators prepared the TCRbeta library. TCRdb ran MiXCR on the PCR reads and lists one entry per CDR3 protein. The sample comprises about 290,000 distinct CDR3 sequences, over 9.5% of which are singletons, and approximately 7.6% rests with the top ten. Sequencing was performed on PBMCs, taken before TCRalphabeta/CD19-depleted stem cell transplant. These receptors were collected from a boy less than two years old with acute myeloid leukemia, due to receive a stem cell transplant.

In the case of this clonotype: This may stem from a read error, because a much larger clone lies one nucleotide away. This chain joins TRBV12-3 or TRBV12-4 and TRBJ2-7, with D perhaps matching TRBD2 (5 bases). The CDR3 sequence is 14 residues long. The CDR3 is CAISLAPQVYEQYF. CDR3 sequence (DNA): TGTGCCATCAGTTTAGCGCCTCAAGTTTACGAGCAGTACTTC.

In regard to this clonotype: A much larger clone differs from this one at a single base, so this may be a read error. The chain couples TRBV6-6 to TRBJ2-1; TRBD1 is a possible D gene (6 bases). The DNA end is a closer match to TRBJ2-7, so the J assignment may be wrong. The CDR3 is 13 amino acids. From germline, CDR1 is MNHNY and CDR2 SVGAGI (reference sequence). In nucleotides, the CDR3 is TGTGCCAGCAGAGAACCCGGGGACAATGAGCAGTACTTC. This codes for CASREPGDNEQYF.

This clonotype appeared many times. This sequence joins TRBV11-2 and TRBJ2-1; 11 positions match TRBD2. This CDR3 contains 17 residues. V lost 3 bases and J lost 6; bases outside the gene matches: 10. The germline V gene encodes CDR1 SGHAT and CDR2 FQNNGV. Here the CDR3 DNA reads TGTGCCAGCAGCTTTAGATTAGTACTAGCGGGAGTCAATGAGCAGTTCTTC. It translates to CASSFRLVLAGVNEQFF.

This clonotype was recorded many times. The chain links TRBV12-5 to TRBJ2-1; 7 bases align to TRBD1. Looked up from germline, CDR1 is LGHNT and CDR2 is FRNRAP. V lost 6 bases and J lost 6; bases outside the gene matches: 11. CDR3 size: 15 residues. CDR3 amino acids: CASGLDRQGVNEQFF. For the CDR3, the DNA is TGTGCTAGTGGACTGGATAGACAGGGAGTCAATGAGCAGTTCTTC.

This clonotype has at least ten counts. The chain uses TRBV15 and TRBJ2-5; D might be TRBD1 (7 bases). Trimming took off 1 base at V and 5 bases at J, with 17 bases between the two ends. Germline V lookup: CDR1 LNHNV, CDR2 YYDKDF (reference sequence). This CDR3 region has 16 residues. CDR3 nucleotide sequence: TGTGCCACCAGCAGAGTTGGCAGGGGGGTCGGGGAGACCCAGTACTTC. It codes for CATSRVGRGVGETQYF.

In this sample, this clonotype turned up many times. J is TRBJ2-7 and V is TRBV28, with TRBD1 as a possible D gene (5 bases). The CDR3 sequence is 13 residues long. Trimming took off 3 bases at V and 3 bases at J, with 9 bases between the two ends. Germline V lookup: CDR1 MDHEN, CDR2 SYDVKM. This CDR3 reads CASSFFQGYEQYF. As DNA, the CDR3 is TGTGCCAGCAGTTTCTTTCAGGGCTACGAGCAGTACTTC. The variable domain in full, completed from reference TRBV28 and TRBJ2-7, reads DVKVTQSSRYLVKRTGEKVFLECVQDMDHENMFWYRQDPGLGLRLIYFSYDVKMKEKGDIPEGYSVSREKKERFSLILESASTNQTSMYLCASSFFQGYEQYFGPGTRLTVT.

Many counts were recorded for this clonotype. The J gene is TRBJ1-6, the V gene TRBV28; 8 nucleotides match TRBD1. Per germline, CDR1 MDHEN and CDR2 SYDVKM. V was clipped by 6 bases and J by 6 bases; unmatched bases: 10. The CDR3 consists of 16 residues. The CDR3 coding sequence is TGTGCCAGCAGACCTTCCGGGACAGGAGCTAATTCACCCCTCCACTTT. Its protein product is CASRPSGTGANSPLHF. Full variable domain (outside the CDR3, taken from reference TRBV28 and TRBJ1-6): DVKVTQSSRYLVKRTGEKVFLECVQDMDHENMFWYRQDPGLGLRLIYFSYDVKMKEKGDIPEGYSVSREKKERFSLILESASTNQTSMYLCASRPSGTGANSPLHFGNGTRLTVT.

This clonotype came up many times. CDR3 residues: CASSLRTSGNYEQYF. The CDR3 coding sequence is TGTGCCAGCAGCCTACGGACTAGCGGGAACTACGAGCAGTACTTC. The rearrangement links TRBV7-2 to TRBJ2-7, with TRBD2 matching over 12 bases. The germline V gene has CDR1 SGHTA and CDR2 FQGNSA. The CDR3 loop spans 15 amino acids. After removal of 5 bases from V and 3 bases from J, the junction contained 5 bases not matched to a gene.

The rearrangement uses TRBV13 and TRBJ2-3; 10 bases are a match to TRBD2. Germline CDR1 PRHDT, CDR2 FYEKMQ (reference sequence). The CDR3 contains 19 residues. The junction had 9 bases not matched to a gene; V was cut back by 0 bases and J by 0 bases. The CDR3 reads CASSLGRMTSGQSTDTQYF. Written as DNA, the CDR3 is TGTGCCAGCAGCTTAGGGAGAATGACTAGCGGGCAAAGCACAGATACGCAGTATTTT. The entire variable domain, with the rest obtained from reference TRBV13 and TRBJ2-3, is as follows: AAGVIQSPRHLIKEKRETATLKCYPIPRHDTVYWYQQGPGQDPQFLISFYEKMQSDKGSIPDRFSAQQFSDYHSELNMSSLELGDSALYFCASSLGRMTSGQSTDTQYFGPGTRLTVL.

In this sample, this clonotype turned up many times. The V gene is TRBV5-5, the J gene TRBJ2-1; the D is unclear. The CDR3 spans 16 residues. The V gene lost 2 bases and the J gene lost 0 bases, with 12 bases spanning the gap. Germline V gene data show CDR1 as SGHKS and CDR2 as YYEKEE (reference sequence). The CDR3 loop reads CASSLDVVPSYNEQFF. The CDR3 DNA sequence: TGTGCCAGCAGCTTAGACGTAGTCCCCTCCTACAATGAGCAGTTCTTC. The complete variable domain, with remaining parts taken from reference TRBV5-5 and TRBJ2-1, reads DAGVTQSPTHLIKTRGQQVTLRCSPISGHKSVSWYQQVLGQGPQFIFQYYEKEERGRGNFPDRFSARQFPNYSSELNVNALLLGDSALYLCASSLDVVPSYNEQFFGPGTRLTVL.

The chain carries TRBV29-1 and TRBJ2-6; a weak D match, TRBD1 (5 bases). The CDR3 covers 15 residues. V lost 6 bases, J lost 2 bases, and 14 bases lay in between. CDR1 and CDR2 from the germline V gene are SQVTM and ANQGSEA. CDR3 sequence (DNA): TGCAGCGTGCCCGAGCAGGGCCCTGGGGCCAACGTCCTGACTTTC. Amino acid sequence: CSVPEQGPGANVLTF.

This clonotype was detected ten times or more. The rearrangement joins TRBV29-1 to TRBJ1-1; D remains ambiguous. From germline, CDR1 is SQVTM and CDR2 ANQGSEA. CDR3 length: 12 amino acids. The V end was cut by 7 bases, the J end by 4 bases, with 13 bases between. CDR3 protein: CSATGEVTEAFF. DNA for the CDR3: TGCAGCGCAACTGGGGAGGTCACTGAAGCTTTCTTT.

This chain connects TRBV7-9 to TRBJ2-7, with 8 nucleotides matching TRBD2. The CDR3 spans 14 residues. CDR1 SEHNR and CDR2 FQNEAQ come from the germline V gene (reference sequence). The V and J ends lost 5 bases and 2 bases, in that order; junction bases with no gene match: 5. The CDR3 loop reads CASSLIAGPYEQYF. In DNA, the CDR3 is TGTGCCAGCAGCCTGATAGCGGGACCCTACGAGCAGTACTTC.

This clonotype was seen a handful of times. The chain couples TRBV7-3 to TRBJ2-7; weak D call: TRBD2 (6 bases). The CDR3 totals 17 residues. The germline V gene has CDR1 SGHTA and CDR2 FQGTGA. V was clipped by 2 bases and J by 3 bases, with 20 bases between them. The chain's CDR3 is CASSLEARRETVYEQYF. In DNA form, the CDR3 reads TGTGCCAGCAGCTTAGAGGCGCGGCGGGAAACGGTCTACGAGCAGTACTTC.

Many counts were recorded for this clonotype. The J gene is TRBJ1-6, the V gene TRBV6-5, with unresolved D. Trimming stripped 2 bases from V and 4 bases from J, with 6 bases between. Germline CDR1 MNHEY, CDR2 SVGAGI. The CDR3 is 14 amino acids. CDR3 protein: CASSYGIYNSPLHF. Here the CDR3 DNA reads TGTGCCAGCAGTTACGGCATATATAATTCACCCCTCCACTTT.

The CDR3 DNA reads as TGCGCCAGCAGCAGGTTTCGCACCGGGGAGCTGTTTTTT. Encoded protein: CASSRFRTGELFF. The V and J genes are TRBV5-1 and TRBJ2-2, with D unclear. Trimming pared 4 bases from V and 4 bases from J, leaving 8 bases between. The CDR3 loop spans 13 amino acids. Germline assignment: CDR1 SGHRS and CDR2 YFSETQ.

At least ten counts were recorded for this clonotype. The chain links TRBV7-8 to TRBJ2-7, with D possibly being TRBD2 (5 bases). This CDR3 region has 15 residues. V was clipped by 5 bases and J by 3 bases, with 17 bases between them. CDR1 and CDR2 from the germline V gene are SGHVS and FQNEAQ. This chain's CDR3 is CASSLYRPEGYEQYF. The CDR3 DNA sequence: TGTGCCAGCAGCCTTTATCGGCCTGAGGGCTACGAGCAGTACTTC.

This chain uses TRBV28 with TRBJ2-7; no clear D. This CDR3 is 12 amino acids long. Trimming left V 0 bases short and J 12 bases short, with 12 bases between. Germline CDR1 reads MDHEN; CDR2 reads SYDVKM. The CDR3 protein is CASSLWQGKGYF. The CDR3, as DNA: TGTGCCAGCAGTTTATGGCAAGGGAAAGGGTACTTC.

The chain combines TRBV7-2 with TRBJ2-1; D not resolved. The germline gives CDR1 SGHTA, CDR2 FQGNSA. CDR3 length equals 14 residues. V gave up 2 bases and J gave up 6 bases, with 11 bases separating them. The CDR3 coding sequence is TGTGCCAGCAGCTTAAATGCAGGACCCAATGAGCAGTTCTTC. This gives the protein CASSLNAGPNEQFF.

This clonotype was seen ten or more times. V gene TRBV28 combines with J gene TRBJ2-3, with TRBD1 identical over 8 bases. Germline CDR1 is MDHEN and CDR2 is SYDVKM. The trim removed 5 bases at V and 0 bases at J, leaving 7 bases unmatched. The CDR3 has 16 residues. The CDR3 sequence: CASSLGTGLSTDTQYF. CDR3 coding DNA: TGTGCCAGCAGTCTGGGGACAGGCCTAAGCACAGATACGCAGTATTTT.

J is TRBJ2-7 and V is TRBV20-1; D not resolved. The CDR3 is 16 residues long. Germline lookup yields CDR1 DFQATT and CDR2 SNEGSKA (reference sequence). Trimming cost V 0 bases and J 3 bases, with 18 bases left between them. CDR3 in amino acids: CSARDDRLRDYYEQYF. CDR3 DNA sequence: TGCAGTGCTAGAGACGATCGATTAAGGGATTACTACGAGCAGTACTTC.

This clonotype was detected ten times or more. The genes are TRBV12-3 or TRBV12-4 and TRBJ2-1; D is possibly TRBD2 (5 bases). The V and J ends lost 1 base and 6 bases respectively, with 10 bases between them. The length of the CDR3 is 14 residues. The CDR3 spells CASSLDLAFNEQFF. The CDR3 DNA follows: TGTGCCAGCAGTTTAGATCTAGCATTCAATGAGCAGTTCTTC.

The chain couples TRBV20-1 to TRBJ2-5, with 8 bases lining up with TRBD2. The CDR3 is 16 amino acids. Germline trimming cut 4 bases from V and 5 bases from J; bases unmatched to any gene: 15. CDR1 and CDR2 from the germline V gene are DFQATT and SNEGSKA (reference sequence). The CDR3 DNA reads TGCAGTGCTATCCGGGGATCGGGGGGGCCGGGGGAGACCCAGTACTTC. Protein product: CSAIRGSGGPGETQYF.

There are many counts of this clonotype. This chain connects TRBV25-1 to TRBJ1-1, with unresolved D. Trimming stripped 3 bases from V and 5 bases from J, with 13 bases between. The CDR3 spans 14 residues. CDR1 and CDR2 (germline): MGHDK, SYGVNS. The CDR3 DNA follows: TGTGCCAGCAGTGACCCACGACTCGGAACTGAAGCTTTCTTT. Its protein product is CASSDPRLGTEAFF.

This clonotype has a count of ten or more. The junction departs from germline at one end; a sequencing error may be responsible. The chain is built from TRBV5-1 and TRBJ1-2; possibly TRBD1 for D (6 bases). The length of the CDR3 is 14 residues. CDR1 is SGHRS, CDR2 YFSETQ, per germline. CDR3 nucleotides: TGCCCCAGCAGCTTGGATGGACAGTACTATGGCTACACCTTC. Protein product: CPSSLDGQYYGYTF.

This clonotype was seen many times. The rearrangement links TRBV10-3 to TRBJ2-3; TRBD1 or TRBD2 may be the D gene (5 bases each). This CDR3 region has 15 residues. Deletions cut 6 bases from V and 6 bases from J, with 19 bases between. From germline, CDR1 is ENHRY and CDR2 SYGVKD. The CDR3 coding sequence is TGTGCCATCAGCCTAATGGGACGAGCTTTGGATACGCAGTATTTT. Translated: CAISLMGRALDTQYF.

This clonotype was seen only a few times. V usage is TRBV18 and J usage is TRBJ2-2; D is uncertain. V was shortened by 6 bases and J by 3 bases, with 17 bases between the two germline ends. From germline, CDR1 is KGHSH and CDR2 LQKENI. The length of the CDR3 is 16 residues. The CDR3 here is CASSLRQGFDTGELFF. CDR3 bases: TGTGCCAGCTCCCTCAGACAAGGCTTCGACACCGGGGAGCTGTTTTTT.

This clonotype was picked up many times. In DNA, the CDR3 is TGCAGTGCTAATTGGGAAGAGACCCAGTACTTC. This codes for CSANWEETQYF. This chain uses TRBV20-1 with TRBJ2-5; D is unresolved. Per the germline V gene, CDR1 is DFQATT and CDR2 is SNEGSKA (reference sequence). This CDR3 spans 11 amino acids. Trimming cost V 4 bases and J 3 bases, with 6 bases left between them.

About this clonotype itself: A clone one base away is much larger, so this may be a read error. The chain employs TRBV5-1 and TRBJ2-7; D remains ambiguous. The CDR3 length is 14 residues. The V gene's germline CDR1 is SGHRS and CDR2 YFSETQ. This chain's CDR3 is CASSWDRHLYEQDF. The CDR3 DNA is TGCGCCAGCAGTTGGGATAGACACCTCTACGAGCAGGACTTC.